The following is a T cell receptor beta chain sequence with its context. Its antigen is not identified. Per the germline V gene, CDR1 is SGHRS and CDR2 is YFSETQ. The CDR3 is made up of 15 amino acids. V dropped 4 bases and J dropped 6 bases, with 17 bases sitting between them. These data originate in a study of shared clonotypes between healthy human individuals. Turning to the study itself: A donor's plate count was three for CD4 naive and three for CD4 memory; CD8 naive had two and CD8 memory one. General study results and limits: Several donors shared around 5.2% of their naive CD4 clonotypes.

Libraries were prepared by immunoSEQ multiplex PCR; TCRdb keeps only in-frame clonotypes and omits some of them. The table shows about 2.4 million clones, with approximately 93% occurring only once. The sequenced sample consisted of naive CD4+ T cells from PBMCs. The subset denotes: CD45RA+ positively selected. This chain joins TRBV5-1 and TRBJ2-1; D might be TRBD2 (6 bases). The source of this sequence is a man aged 18 to 30 in good health. Some clones in this sample may be carry-over from other donors' samples. CDR3 sequence reads: CASSLGGLTLNEQFF. Written as DNA, the CDR3 is TGCGCCAGCAGCCTGGGCGGACTAACTCTCAATGAGCAGTTCTTC.